This is a list of T cell receptor beta chains from one sample in a study of blood T cell repertoires in COVID-19. TCRdb keeps only in-frame clones here, not all; method: immunoSEQ multiplex PCR. The data contain 200,000 to 300,000 clones, approximately 86% of them seen just once; the ten biggest clones take up 5.2%. The sample taken for sequencing was peripheral blood. The source is a woman aged 55 to 70 with COVID-19, enrolled during active disease. Each CDR3 is given with its conserved first and last residue. A D gene is named only where the DNA matches it firmly. Size is omitted from some rows. Given values are once, few, many or a class for expanded clones.

TGTGCCAGCCTACGGGACAGGGGTAATTCACCCCTCCACTTT	CASLRDRGNSPLHF	TRBJ1-6	TRBD1	-	TRBV7-2
TGTGCCAGCAGGAGGGGGGGGCTAGACGGTGGCTACACCTTC	CASRRGGLDGGYTF	TRBJ1-2	-	once	TRBV2
TGTGCCAGCAGCTATAGCGGGAAGGCTCCCGGGGAGCTGTTTTTT	CASSYSGKAPGELFF	TRBJ2-2	TRBD2	-	TRBV28
TGTGCCAGCAGTTTAGGGGGGGTCTATGGCTACACCTTC	CASSLGGVYGYTF	TRBJ1-2	-	-	TRBV27
TGTGCCAGCAGCGTAGCGGCGACCCAGAGGTACAATGAGCAGTTCTTC	CASSVAATQRYNEQFF	TRBJ2-1	-	-	TRBV9
TGCAGCGTTGCTAGCGGTTTCACAGATACGCAGTATTTT	CSVASGFTDTQYF	TRBJ2-3	TRBD2	few	TRBV29-1
TGTGCCAGCAGCCCGTTAAACAGCCAGAACACCGGGGAGCTGTTTTTT	CASSPLNSQNTGELFF	TRBJ2-2	-	-	TRBV5-6
TGTGCCAGCAGCTTAAGTGGGACTAGCGGCTCTCAGGCCAATGAGCAGTTCTTC	CASSLSGTSGSQANEQFF	TRBJ2-1	TRBD2	-	TRBV7-3
TGTGCCAGCAGCCGTTTGGGCGGGGGCACTGCCACTGAAGCTTTCTTT	CASSRLGGGTATEAFF	TRBJ1-1	-	-	TRBV7-9
TGTGCCAGCAGCTTAAACGGACTTTACCAAGAGACCCAGTACTTC	CASSLNGLYQETQYF	TRBJ2-5	-	-	TRBV11-2
TGTGCCACCGCCAGGGGGCAGGGACTAGCGGCCTACAATGAGCAGTTCTTC	CATARGQGLAAYNEQFF	TRBJ2-1	TRBD2	-	TRBV28
TGTGCCACCAGTGATACAGGGTCGACCACAGATACGCAGTATTTT	CATSDTGSTTDTQYF	TRBJ2-3	-	-	TRBV24-1
TGTGCCACCAGTGATCCGGGTGGGGACAGGCTCGATGGCTACACCTTC	CATSDPGGDRLDGYTF	TRBJ1-2	TRBD1	-	TRBV24-1
TGCGCCAGCAGCCAGAGACTAGCGCCAAGCACAGATACGCAGTATTTT	CASSQRLAPSTDTQYF	TRBJ2-3	TRBD2	once	TRBV4-3
TGTGCCACCAGCAGACCCAGACCTCGGGTTACCATAGATACCGGGGAGCTGTTTTTT	CATSRPRPRVTIDTGELFF	TRBJ2-2	-	-	TRBV15
TGTGCCAGTAGTGTGACAGTATCCTATGGCTACACCTTC	CASSVTVSYGYTF	TRBJ1-2	-	-	TRBV19
TGTGCCAGCAGTACCCGGACAGGGAGGCACTCTGGGGCCAACGTCCTGACTTTC	CASSTRTGRHSGANVLTF	TRBJ2-6	TRBD1	-	TRBV28
TGTGCCAGCAGCCCCGCCCCCTACAGGGGTCGGGGCAATCAGCCCCAGCATTTT	CASSPAPYRGRGNQPQHF	TRBJ1-5	TRBD1	-	TRBV7-2
TGCAGCGTTGAATGGCGTGCGGGCACTGAAGCTTTCTTT	CSVEWRAGTEAFF	TRBJ1-1	-	-	TRBV29-1
TGTGCCACCAGTGATTTGGGACAGGGGGAGACCCAGTACTTC	CATSDLGQGETQYF	TRBJ2-5	TRBD1	-	TRBV24-1
TGTGCCAGCAGCGTAGAGGGAGGAACGAACACCGGGGAGCTGTTTTTT	CASSVEGGTNTGELFF	TRBJ2-2	-	once	TRBV9
TGCAGCGCACGGACAGGGTCGAACACCGGGGAGCTGTTTTTT	CSARTGSNTGELFF	TRBJ2-2	TRBD1	once	TRBV29-1
TGTGCCAGCAGTTACGCTTGGACAGGGGGCGGTTCGACTGAAGCTTTCTTT	CASSYAWTGGGSTEAFF	TRBJ1-1	TRBD1	-	TRBV27